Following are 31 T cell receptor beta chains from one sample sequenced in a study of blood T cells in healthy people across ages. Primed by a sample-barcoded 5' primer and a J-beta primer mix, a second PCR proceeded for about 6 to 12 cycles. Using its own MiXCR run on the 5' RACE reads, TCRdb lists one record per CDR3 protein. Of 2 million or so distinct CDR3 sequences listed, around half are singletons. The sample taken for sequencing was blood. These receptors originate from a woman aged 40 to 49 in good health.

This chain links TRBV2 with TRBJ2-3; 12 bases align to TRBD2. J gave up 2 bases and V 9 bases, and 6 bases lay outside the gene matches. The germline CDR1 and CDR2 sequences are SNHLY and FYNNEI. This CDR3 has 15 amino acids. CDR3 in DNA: TGTGCCAGTTTAACTAGCGGGGGGCTCACAGATACGCAGTATTTT. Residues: CASLTSGGLTDTQYF.

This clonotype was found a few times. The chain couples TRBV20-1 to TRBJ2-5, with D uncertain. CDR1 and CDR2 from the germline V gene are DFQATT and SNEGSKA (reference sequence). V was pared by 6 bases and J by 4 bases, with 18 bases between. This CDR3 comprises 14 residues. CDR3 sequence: CSATKGGGLETQYF. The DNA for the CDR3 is TGCAGTGCCACGAAGGGCGGTGGTTTAGAGACCCAGTACTTC.

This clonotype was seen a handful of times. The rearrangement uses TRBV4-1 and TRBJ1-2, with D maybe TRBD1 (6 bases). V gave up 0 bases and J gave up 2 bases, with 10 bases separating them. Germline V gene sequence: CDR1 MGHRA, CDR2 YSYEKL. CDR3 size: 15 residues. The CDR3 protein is CASSQDQGMNYGYTF. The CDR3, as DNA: TGCGCCAGCAGCCAAGATCAGGGGATGAACTATGGCTACACCTTC.

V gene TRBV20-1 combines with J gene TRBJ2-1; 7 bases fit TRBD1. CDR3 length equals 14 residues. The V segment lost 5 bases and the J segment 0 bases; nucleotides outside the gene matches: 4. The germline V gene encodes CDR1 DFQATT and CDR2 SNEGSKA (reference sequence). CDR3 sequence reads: CSAYRGGSYNEQFF. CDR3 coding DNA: TGCAGTGCTTACAGGGGCGGCTCCTACAATGAGCAGTTCTTC.

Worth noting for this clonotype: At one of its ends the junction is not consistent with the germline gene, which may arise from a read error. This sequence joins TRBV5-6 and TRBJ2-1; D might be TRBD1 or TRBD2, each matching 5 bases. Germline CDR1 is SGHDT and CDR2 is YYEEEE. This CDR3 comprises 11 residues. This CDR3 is CASSLGPEGYF. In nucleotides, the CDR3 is TGTGCCAGCAGCTTGGGACCAGAGGGGTACTTC.

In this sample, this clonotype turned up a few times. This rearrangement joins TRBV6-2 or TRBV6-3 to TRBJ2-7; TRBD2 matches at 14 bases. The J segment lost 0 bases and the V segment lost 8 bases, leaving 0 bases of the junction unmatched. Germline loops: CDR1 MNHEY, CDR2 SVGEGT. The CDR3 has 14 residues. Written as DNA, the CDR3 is TGTGCCAGCGGGACTAGCGGGGGCTCCTACGAGCAGTACTTC. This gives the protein CASGTSGGSYEQYF.

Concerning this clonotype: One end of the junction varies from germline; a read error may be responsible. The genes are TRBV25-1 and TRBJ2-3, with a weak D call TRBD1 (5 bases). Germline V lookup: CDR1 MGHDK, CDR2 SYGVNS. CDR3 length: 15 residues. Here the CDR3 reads CAGSGHGVITDTQYF. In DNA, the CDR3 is TGTGCCGGCAGTGGACACGGAGTAATCACAGATACGCAGTATTTT.

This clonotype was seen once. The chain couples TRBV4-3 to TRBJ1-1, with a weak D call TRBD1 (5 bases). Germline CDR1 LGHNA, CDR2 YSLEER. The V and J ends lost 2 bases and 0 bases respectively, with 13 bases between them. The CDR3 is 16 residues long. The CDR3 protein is CASSQNWDGLNTEAFF. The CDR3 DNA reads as TGCGCCAGCAGCCAAAACTGGGACGGATTGAACACTGAAGCTTTCTTT.

The CDR3 reads CASSPAGGSLQETQYF. Written as DNA, the CDR3 is TGTGCCAGCTCCCCCGCAGGAGGGTCCCTACAAGAGACCCAGTACTTC. The chain joins TRBV7-9 to TRBJ2-5; TRBD2 is a possible D gene (6 bases). Trimming took 8 bases from V and 2 from J, leaving 21 bases between them. Per germline, CDR1 SEHNR and CDR2 FQNEAQ (reference sequence). The CDR3 totals 16 residues.

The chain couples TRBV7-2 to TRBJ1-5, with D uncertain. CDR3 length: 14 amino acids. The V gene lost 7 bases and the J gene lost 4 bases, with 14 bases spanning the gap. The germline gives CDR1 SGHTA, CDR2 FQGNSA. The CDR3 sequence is CASISRAGNQPQHF. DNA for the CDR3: TGTGCCAGCATCTCTAGGGCAGGTAATCAGCCCCAGCATTTT.

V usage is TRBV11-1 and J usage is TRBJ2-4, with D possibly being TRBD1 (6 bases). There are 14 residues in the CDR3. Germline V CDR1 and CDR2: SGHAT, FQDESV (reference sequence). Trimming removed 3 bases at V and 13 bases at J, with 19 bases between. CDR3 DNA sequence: TGTGCCAGCAGCTTGAGTCGGACAGCAGGTTCCCAGTACTTC. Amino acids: CASSLSRTAGSQYF.

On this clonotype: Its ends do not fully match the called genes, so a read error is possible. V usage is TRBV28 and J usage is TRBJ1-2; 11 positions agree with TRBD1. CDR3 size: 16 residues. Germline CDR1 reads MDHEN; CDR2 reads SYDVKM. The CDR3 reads CAGREGIGQGAQGYTF. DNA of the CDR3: TGTGCCGGCAGAGAGGGGATTGGACAGGGGGCGCAGGGCTACACCTTC.

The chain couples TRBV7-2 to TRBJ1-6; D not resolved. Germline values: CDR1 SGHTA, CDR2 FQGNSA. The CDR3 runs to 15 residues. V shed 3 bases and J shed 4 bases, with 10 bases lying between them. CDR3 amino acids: CASSLGTLYNSPLHF. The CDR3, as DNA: TGTGCCAGCAGCTTGGGAACACTTTATAATTCACCCCTCCACTTT.

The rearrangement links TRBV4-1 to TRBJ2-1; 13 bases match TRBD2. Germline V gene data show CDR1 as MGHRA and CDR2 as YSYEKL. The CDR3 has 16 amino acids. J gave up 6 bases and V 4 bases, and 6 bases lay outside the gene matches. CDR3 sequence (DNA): TGCGCCAGCAGCCGGGGGACTAGCGGGGCGCTCAATGAGCAGTTCTTC. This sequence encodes CASSRGTSGALNEQFF.

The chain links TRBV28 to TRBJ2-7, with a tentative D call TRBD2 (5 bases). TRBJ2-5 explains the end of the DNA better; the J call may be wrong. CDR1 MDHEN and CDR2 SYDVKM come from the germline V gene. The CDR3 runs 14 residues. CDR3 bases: TGTGCCATTTTGGGAGCCTCCAAATGGGAGACCCAGTACTTC. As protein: CAILGASKWETQYF.

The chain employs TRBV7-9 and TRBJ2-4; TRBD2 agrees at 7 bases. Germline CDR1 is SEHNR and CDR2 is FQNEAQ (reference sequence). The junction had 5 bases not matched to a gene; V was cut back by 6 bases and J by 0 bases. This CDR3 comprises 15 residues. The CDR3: CASSSTSVAKNIQYF. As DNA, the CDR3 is TGTGCCAGCAGTTCTACTAGCGTAGCCAAAAACATTCAGTACTTC.

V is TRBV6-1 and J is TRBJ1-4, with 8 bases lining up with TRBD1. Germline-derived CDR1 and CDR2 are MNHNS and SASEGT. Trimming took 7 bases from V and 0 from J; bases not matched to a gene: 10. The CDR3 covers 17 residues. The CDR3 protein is CASTQGDRTTTNEKLFF. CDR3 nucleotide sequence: TGTGCCAGCACCCAGGGGGACAGGACTACAACTAATGAAAAACTGTTTTTT.

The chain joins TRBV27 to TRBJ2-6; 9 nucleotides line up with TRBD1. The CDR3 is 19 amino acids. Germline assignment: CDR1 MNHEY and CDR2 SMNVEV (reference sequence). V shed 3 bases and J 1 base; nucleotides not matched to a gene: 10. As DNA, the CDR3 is TGTGCCAGCAGTTTTGTGATGGGGACAGGGAATTCTGGGGCCAACGTCCTGACTTTC. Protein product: CASSFVMGTGNSGANVLTF.

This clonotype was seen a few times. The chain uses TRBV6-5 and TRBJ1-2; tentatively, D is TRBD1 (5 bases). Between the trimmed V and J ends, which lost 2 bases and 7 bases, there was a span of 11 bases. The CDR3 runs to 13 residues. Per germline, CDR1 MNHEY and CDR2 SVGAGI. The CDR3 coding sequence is TGTGCCAGCAGTTACAGGGGACTTTTTGGCTACACCTTC. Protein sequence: CASSYRGLFGYTF.

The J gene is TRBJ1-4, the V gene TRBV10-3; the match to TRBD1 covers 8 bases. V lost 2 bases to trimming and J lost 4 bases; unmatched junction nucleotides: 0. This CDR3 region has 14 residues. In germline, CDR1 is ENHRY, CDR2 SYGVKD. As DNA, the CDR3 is TGTGCCATCAGTGAGGGACAGGGTAATGAAAAACTGTTTTTT. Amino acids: CAISEGQGNEKLFF.

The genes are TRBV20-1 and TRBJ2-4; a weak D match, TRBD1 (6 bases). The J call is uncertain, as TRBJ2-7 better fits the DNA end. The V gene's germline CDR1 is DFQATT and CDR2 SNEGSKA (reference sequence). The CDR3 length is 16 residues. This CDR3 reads CSARVLDSTRSYEQYF. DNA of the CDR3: TGCAGTGCTAGAGTCTTGGACAGTACCCGCTCCTACGAGCAGTACTTC.

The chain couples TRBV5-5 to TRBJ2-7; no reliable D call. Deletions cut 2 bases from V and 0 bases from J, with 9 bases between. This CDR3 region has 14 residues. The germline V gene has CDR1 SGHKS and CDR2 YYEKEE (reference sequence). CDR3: CASSFYGDSYEQYF. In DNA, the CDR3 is TGTGCCAGCAGCTTCTACGGTGACTCCTACGAGCAGTACTTC.

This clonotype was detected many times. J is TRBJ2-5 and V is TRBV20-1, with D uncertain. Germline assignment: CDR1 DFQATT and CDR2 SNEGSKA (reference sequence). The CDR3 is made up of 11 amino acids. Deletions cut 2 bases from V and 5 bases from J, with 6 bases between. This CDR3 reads CSARSVETQYF. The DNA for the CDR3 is TGCAGTGCTAGATCTGTGGAGACCCAGTACTTC.

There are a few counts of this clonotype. The DNA of the CDR3 is TGTGCCAGCAGTTCCCCACCAGGCCCAGATACGCAGTATTTT. Residues: CASSSPPGPDTQYF. The chain couples TRBV28 to TRBJ2-3; D is unclear. V was trimmed by 4 bases and J by 4 bases, leaving 12 bases between them. Looked up from germline, CDR1 is MDHEN and CDR2 is SYDVKM. The CDR3 is 14 amino acids.

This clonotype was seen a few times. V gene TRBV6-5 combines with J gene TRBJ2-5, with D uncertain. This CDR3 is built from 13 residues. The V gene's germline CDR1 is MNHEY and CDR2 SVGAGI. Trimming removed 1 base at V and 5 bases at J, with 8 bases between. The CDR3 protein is CASSYWAEETQYF. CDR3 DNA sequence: TGTGCCAGCAGTTACTGGGCGGAGGAGACCCAGTACTTC.

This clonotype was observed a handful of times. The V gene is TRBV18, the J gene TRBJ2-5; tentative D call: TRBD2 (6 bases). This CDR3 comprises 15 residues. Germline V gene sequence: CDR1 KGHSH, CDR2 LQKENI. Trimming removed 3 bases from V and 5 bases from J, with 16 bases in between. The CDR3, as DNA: TGTGCCAGCTCACCGGGAGGAGGGACGGGGGAGACCCAGTACTTC. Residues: CASSPGGGTGETQYF.

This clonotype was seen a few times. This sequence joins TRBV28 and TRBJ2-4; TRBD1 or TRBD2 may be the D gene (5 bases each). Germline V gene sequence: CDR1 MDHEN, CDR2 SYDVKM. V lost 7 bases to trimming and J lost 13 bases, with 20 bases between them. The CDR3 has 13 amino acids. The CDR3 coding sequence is TGTGCCAGCACTCAGAGGGACCCGTGGGAGCAGTACTTC. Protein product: CASTQRDPWEQYF.

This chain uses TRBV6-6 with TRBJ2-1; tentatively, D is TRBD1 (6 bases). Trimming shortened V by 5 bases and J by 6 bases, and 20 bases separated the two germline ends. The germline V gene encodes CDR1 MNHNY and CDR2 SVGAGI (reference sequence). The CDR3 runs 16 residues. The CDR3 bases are TGTGCCAGCAGTAAAATGGACAGCCGCGTTGGCAATGAGCAGTTCTTC. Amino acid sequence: CASSKMDSRVGNEQFF.

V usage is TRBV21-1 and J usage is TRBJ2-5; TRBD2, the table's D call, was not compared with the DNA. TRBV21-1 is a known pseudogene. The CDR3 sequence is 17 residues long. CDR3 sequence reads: CASPPPIPLARPETQYF. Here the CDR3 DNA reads TGTGCCAGCCCTCCTCCCATCCCCCTAGCTAGGCCGGAGACCCAGTACTTC.

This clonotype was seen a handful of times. CDR3 amino acids: CSARGGQVYSTQYF. The DNA for the CDR3 is TGCAGTGCTAGAGGGGGACAGGTTTATTCGACGCAGTATTTT. The chain joins TRBV20-1 to TRBJ2-3; 8 nucleotides align to TRBD1. J lost 9 bases, V lost 1 base, and 9 bases had no gene match. Germline V gene sequence: CDR1 DFQATT, CDR2 SNEGSKA (reference sequence). The CDR3 runs 14 residues.

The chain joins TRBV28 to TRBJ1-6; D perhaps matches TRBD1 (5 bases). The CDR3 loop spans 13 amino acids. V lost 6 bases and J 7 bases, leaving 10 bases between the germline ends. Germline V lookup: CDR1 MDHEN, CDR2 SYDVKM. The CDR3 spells CASRDTLNSPLHF. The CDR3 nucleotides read TGTGCCAGCAGGGACACTTTAAATTCACCCCTCCACTTT.